Below, 32 T cell receptor beta chains from the same sample are listed, as sequenced in a study of OX40 agonist ivuxolimab in advanced cancers. The method was immunoSEQ multiplex PCR; TCRdb's version includes in-frame clones alone and lacks a portion of them. The table records some 91,000 clones, 80% to 90% of them present only once. The material was CD4+ or CD8+ T cells sorted from blood, obtained in a trial of the OX40 agonist ivuxolimab. These receptors all come from an adult with an advanced solid tumor such as melanoma, head and neck, liver or kidney cancer.

Only one count was recorded for this clone. The V call is TRBV29-1, the J call TRBJ1-2; D is unclear. The CDR3 covers 12 residues. Germline V gene sequence: CDR1 SQVTM, CDR2 ANQGSEA. V lost 2 bases to trimming and J lost 7 bases, with 11 bases between them. CDR3 sequence reads: CSVESGSGGYTF. In DNA, the CDR3 is TGCAGCGTTGAATCGGGTTCGGGTGGCTACACCTTC.

This sequence joins TRBV2 and TRBJ2-7; TRBD2 matches at 8 bases. Germline assignment: CDR1 SNHLY and CDR2 FYNNEI. Germline trimming cut 6 bases from V and 12 bases from J; bases unmatched to any gene: 7. This CDR3 is 11 amino acids long. CDR3 coding DNA: TGTGCCAGCAGGGTTAGCGGGACCCTGTACTTC. Translated: CASRVSGTLYF. The complete variable domain, with remaining parts taken from reference TRBV2 and TRBJ2-7, reads EPEVTQTPSHQVTQMGQEVILRCVPISNHLYFYWYRQILGQKVEFLVSFYNNEISEKSEIFDDQFSVERPDGSNFTLKIRSTKLEDSAMYFCASRVSGTLYFGPGTRLTVT.

This chain links TRBV7-3 with TRBJ1-1, with TRBD1 identical over 11 bases. V lost 5 bases to trimming and J lost 3 bases; unmatched junction nucleotides: 20. The CDR3 has 20 residues. Germline CDR1 and CDR2: SGHTA and FQGTGA. The CDR3 protein is CASSLYAPGTGGFRDTEAFF. As DNA, the CDR3 is TGTGCCAGCAGCCTCTATGCCCCCGGGACAGGGGGTTTCCGGGACACTGAAGCTTTCTTT.

This clone was recorded once. This rearrangement joins TRBV29-1 to TRBJ1-2; 7 nucleotides match TRBD1. Germline CDR1 is SQVTM and CDR2 is ANQGSEA. The length of the CDR3 is 14 residues. With 6 bases clipped from V and 3 bases from J, the junction kept 10 bases outside the gene matches. The CDR3 loop is CSVTRQGDYYGYTF. As DNA, the CDR3 is TGCAGCGTGACTAGACAGGGCGATTACTATGGCTACACCTTC.

The V call is TRBV19, the J call TRBJ2-2; no clear D. Germline values: CDR1 LNHDA, CDR2 SQIVND (reference sequence). The V end was cut by 11 bases, the J end by 7 bases, with 23 bases between. The CDR3 runs to 15 residues. This chain's CDR3 is CASSGRVRLGGELFF. The CDR3 region has the DNA TGTGCCTCATCCGGCAGAGTAAGATTAGGCGGGGAGCTGTTTTTT.

This clone rates as medium-sized. The chain employs TRBV30 and TRBJ1-4; D remains unclear. The germline CDR1 and CDR2 sequences are GTSNPN and SVGIG (reference sequence). There are 15 residues in the CDR3. Trimming cost V 2 bases and J 5 bases, with 15 bases left between them. The CDR3, as DNA: TGTGCCTGGAGTTTCAAATACCGAAGGAATGAAAAACTGTTTTTT. It encodes CAWSFKYRRNEKLFF.

V and J are TRBV10-1 and TRBJ2-2, with no clear D. Germline V gene lookup returns CDR1 WNHNN and CDR2 SYGVQD (reference sequence). CDR3 length: 15 residues. With 4 bases removed from V and 4 bases from J, the gap between germline ends came to 13 bases. The chain's CDR3 is CASSALIGPTGELFF. The DNA for the CDR3 is TGCGCCAGCAGTGCACTGATAGGGCCCACCGGGGAGCTGTTTTTT.

This clone has more than one count but fewer than ten. The genes are TRBV18 and TRBJ2-1; 10 bases fit TRBD2. The CDR3 extends over 17 amino acids. The ends lost 4 bases at V and 6 bases at J; junction bases unmatched: 12. CDR1 and CDR2 (germline): KGHSH, LQKENI. The CDR3 protein is CASSRGLAEQRGNEQFF. The CDR3 nucleotides are TGTGCCAGCTCACGTGGACTAGCGGAACAAAGAGGCAATGAGCAGTTCTTC.

CDR3 region: CSVVTDTQYF. DNA for the CDR3: TGCAGCGTGGTCACAGATACGCAGTATTTT. The rearrangement uses TRBV29-1 and TRBJ2-3, with D hard to call. Germline CDR1 and CDR2: SQVTM and ANQGSEA. This CDR3 is 10 amino acids long. V was clipped by 6 bases and J by 2 bases, with 3 bases between them.

The V call is TRBV18, the J call TRBJ2-5; 10 bases match TRBD1. With the DNA end fitting TRBJ2-7 better, the J assignment may be wrong. This CDR3 spans 14 amino acids. CDR1 and CDR2 from the germline V gene are KGHSH and LQKENI. Here the CDR3 DNA reads TGTGCCAGCGCACAGAGACAGGGGGCCGACGAGCAGTACTTC. Translated: CASAQRQGADEQYF.

The V and J genes are TRBV6-6 and TRBJ1-2; 7 nucleotides align to TRBD1. CDR1 MNHNY and CDR2 SVGAGI come from the germline V gene (reference sequence). V was clipped by 6 bases and J by 5 bases; unmatched bases: 6. This CDR3 spans 13 amino acids. Written as DNA, the CDR3 is TGTGCCAGCAGGGGGACAGAAGAATATGGCTACACCTTC. Its translation is CASRGTEEYGYTF.

The chain combines TRBV7-2 with TRBJ1-1; D uncertain. This CDR3 spans 13 amino acids. Trimming removed 5 bases at V and 0 bases at J, with 7 bases between. Germline assignment: CDR1 SGHTA and CDR2 FQGNSA. The CDR3 here is CASSGSLNTEAFF. CDR3 nucleotides: TGTGCCAGCAGCGGCAGTTTGAACACTGAAGCTTTCTTT.

The chain is built from TRBV27 and TRBJ2-1; D possibly corresponds to TRBD2 (6 bases). The CDR3 spans 15 residues. V dropped 2 bases and J dropped 7 bases, with 15 bases sitting between them. Germline V gene sequence: CDR1 MNHEY, CDR2 SMNVEV (reference sequence). The CDR3 region has the DNA TGTGCCAGCAGTTTAGGGCCCCAAAGCGGGAATGAGCAGTTCTTC. This encodes CASSLGPQSGNEQFF.

This sequence joins TRBV5-1 and TRBJ2-1; D is ambiguous. The CDR3 extends over 16 amino acids. V was shortened by 4 bases and J by 0 bases, with 14 bases between the two germline ends. Germline CDR1 reads SGHRS; CDR2 reads YFSETQ. CDR3 sequence: CASSVAAMSSYNEQFF. CDR3 nucleotide sequence: TGCGCCAGCAGCGTGGCAGCGATGAGCTCCTACAATGAGCAGTTCTTC.

The chain joins TRBV6-1 to TRBJ1-1; maybe TRBD1 (6 bases). V was clipped by 7 bases and J by 4 bases, with 16 bases between them. CDR3 size: 14 residues. Germline V gives CDR1 MNHNS, CDR2 SASEGT. CDR3 DNA sequence: TGTGCCAGCACCCCCTCCGGGGGGCCCACTGAAGCTTTCTTT. This codes for CASTPSGGPTEAFF.

The CDR3 region has the DNA TGTGCCAGCAGTTACTCCGGCGCCTACGAGCAGTACGTC. Translating gives CASSYSGAYEQYV. The gene calls are TRBV6-6 and TRBJ2-7; the D is unclear. The CDR3 length is 13 residues. The germline V gene encodes CDR1 MNHNY and CDR2 SVGAGI (reference sequence). V dropped 0 bases and J dropped 2 bases, with 5 bases sitting between them.

This chain uses TRBV5-1 with TRBJ2-1; D ambiguous. This CDR3 is 15 amino acids long. Trimming shortened V by 0 bases and J by 7 bases, and 14 bases separated the two germline ends. Per germline, CDR1 SGHRS and CDR2 YFSETQ. The CDR3 sequence: CASSLESGVWNEQFF. The CDR3 DNA is TGCGCCAGCAGCTTGGAGTCAGGAGTATGGAATGAGCAGTTCTTC.

The rearrangement links TRBV5-1 to TRBJ2-5, with D perhaps matching TRBD1 (5 bases). V was pared by 0 bases and J by 2 bases, with 8 bases between. Germline assignment: CDR1 SGHRS and CDR2 YFSETQ. CDR3 length: 14 amino acids. In DNA form, the CDR3 reads TGCGCCAGCAGCTTGGACAGGACACAAGAGACCCAGTACTTC. Its protein is CASSLDRTQETQYF.

V usage is TRBV19 and J usage is TRBJ2-3; 11 nucleotides agree with TRBD2. The trim removed 8 bases at V and 5 bases at J, leaving 6 bases unmatched. Germline CDR1 LNHDA, CDR2 SQIVND (reference sequence). CDR3 length: 14 residues. For the CDR3, the DNA is TGTGCCAGTGGACGACTAGCGGGACAAGATACGCAGTATTTT. Amino acid sequence: CASGRLAGQDTQYF.

The chain uses TRBV4-1 and TRBJ2-3; 9 bases are shared with TRBD2. Per germline, CDR1 MGHRA and CDR2 YSYEKL. The CDR3 consists of 17 residues. Trimming at V came to 0 bases and at J to 2 bases, leaving 6 bases not matched to a gene. As DNA, the CDR3 is TGCGCCAGCAGCCAAGATGGAGCGGGAGGCCCCACAGATACGCAGTATTTT. It specifies CASSQDGAGGPTDTQYF.

The rearrangement joins TRBV27 to TRBJ1-5; tentative D call: TRBD1 (5 bases). V was pared by 3 bases and J by 7 bases, with 10 bases between. The CDR3 spans 13 residues. The germline CDR1 and CDR2 sequences are MNHEY and SMNVEV (reference sequence). The CDR3 DNA is TGTGCCAGCAGTTTGAACAGGCAGCAGCCCCAGCATTTT. Its protein is CASSLNRQQPQHF.

V and J are TRBV7-2 and TRBJ1-2; TRBD1 is a possible D gene (6 bases). This CDR3 has 14 residues. Germline-derived CDR1 and CDR2 are SGHTA and FQGNSA. Trimming took 7 bases from V and 6 from J, leaving 18 bases between them. Here the CDR3 DNA reads TGTGCCAGCACCATGCTTAATACAGGGAATGGCTACACCTTC. It encodes CASTMLNTGNGYTF. The whole variable domain, filled in from reference TRBV7-2 and TRBJ1-2, reads GAGVSQSPSNKVTEKGKDVELRCDPISGHTALYWYRQSLGQGLEFLIYFQGNSAPDKSGLPSDRFSAERTGGSVSTLTIQRTQQEDSAVYLCASTMLNTGNGYTFGSGTRLTVV.

The chain couples TRBV28 to TRBJ2-2; the match to TRBD1 covers 7 bases. This CDR3 is 16 amino acids long. CDR1 and CDR2 (germline): MDHEN, SYDVKM. V was clipped by 5 bases and J by 2 bases; unmatched bases: 8. The CDR3 DNA follows: TGTGCCAGCAGTGCAACAGGGGTCCTAAACACCGGGGAGCTGTTTTTT. This sequence encodes CASSATGVLNTGELFF.

J is TRBJ1-5 and V is TRBV29-1; possible D gene TRBD1, 5 bases. Germline-derived CDR1 and CDR2 are SQVTM and ANQGSEA. Trimming shortened V by 1 base and J by 3 bases, and 7 bases separated the two germline ends. This CDR3 region has 13 residues. The CDR3 here is CSVEGGANQPQHF. DNA for the CDR3: TGCAGCGTTGAAGGAGGGGCCAATCAGCCCCAGCATTTT. The variable domain in full, completed from reference TRBV29-1 and TRBJ1-5, reads SAVISQKPSRDICQRGTSLTIQCQVDSQVTMMFWYRQQPGQSLTLIATANQGSEATYESGFVIDKFPISRPNLTFSTLTVSNMSPEDSSIYLCSVEGGANQPQHFGDGTRLSIL.

This chain connects TRBV18 to TRBJ2-1; D is unclear. CDR3 length: 12 amino acids. V shed 3 bases and J shed 6 bases, with 6 bases lying between them. Germline lookup yields CDR1 KGHSH and CDR2 LQKENI. CDR3 sequence: CASSPGPNEQFF. In nucleotides, the CDR3 is TGTGCCAGCTCACCCGGACCCAATGAGCAGTTCTTC.

This clone was seen once. The chain has TRBV5-1 and TRBJ1-1, with a possible D match to TRBD1 (6 bases). Trimming took off 4 bases at V and 1 base at J, with 11 bases between the two ends. Germline V CDR1 and CDR2: SGHRS, YFSETQ. The CDR3 runs to 14 residues. CDR3 DNA sequence: TGCGCCAGCAGCGTACCGGGACAGAACACTGAAGCTTTCTTT. Amino acids: CASSVPGQNTEAFF.

J is TRBJ2-1 and V is TRBV18, with D perhaps matching TRBD1 or TRBD2 (5 bases each). Trimming left V 8 bases short and J 4 bases short, with 12 bases between. This CDR3 has 13 residues. Looked up from germline, CDR1 is KGHSH and CDR2 is LQKENI. CDR3 DNA sequence: TGTGCCAGCCACGGGACGGATTACAATGAGCAGTTCTTC. This gives the protein CASHGTDYNEQFF. The variable domain in full, with the rest retrieved from reference TRBV18 and TRBJ2-1, is NAGVMQNPRHLVRRRGQEARLRCSPMKGHSHVYWYRQLPEEGLKFMVYLQKENIIDESGMPKERFSAEFPKEGPSILRIQQVVRGDSAAYFCASHGTDYNEQFFGPGTRLTVL.

The chain carries TRBV27 and TRBJ2-7, with D perhaps TRBD1 (6 bases). Germline V CDR1 and CDR2: MNHEY, SMNVEV (reference sequence). Trimming took off 5 bases at V and 2 bases at J, with 16 bases between the two ends. This CDR3 spans 15 amino acids. CDR3 in amino acids: CASSRMTGTPYEQYF. The DNA for the CDR3 is TGTGCCAGCAGTCGGATGACCGGGACACCCTACGAGCAGTACTTC.

This clone was recorded only once. This CDR3 is also generated by other DNA sequences in the sample. The genes are TRBV11-2 and TRBJ2-2, with D uncertain. V shed 0 bases and J shed 3 bases, with 8 bases lying between them. The CDR3 loop spans 15 amino acids. The germline gives CDR1 SGHAT, CDR2 FQNNGV. The CDR3 sequence is CASSLDRGDTGELFF. The CDR3 DNA reads TGTGCCAGCAGCTTAGATCGTGGGGACACCGGGGAGCTGTTTTTT.

CDR3 sequence (DNA): TGTGCCAGCAGTTTATCGCGGCGACTAGCGGGTTTCCAAGAGACCCAGTACTTC. Amino acids: CASSLSRRLAGFQETQYF. V and J are TRBV27 and TRBJ2-5, with TRBD2 matching 10 bases. The germline CDR1 and CDR2 sequences are MNHEY and SMNVEV (reference sequence). The CDR3 has 18 amino acids. After removal of 0 bases from V and 1 base from J, the junction contained 8 bases not matched to a gene.

The table lists this clone with a count of one. The chain combines TRBV18 with TRBJ2-7, with D possibly TRBD2 on 6 matching bases. With 0 bases removed from V and 6 bases from J, the gap between germline ends came to 15 bases. Per germline, CDR1 KGHSH and CDR2 LQKENI. CDR3 length equals 15 residues. The CDR3 loop reads CASSPPTGDHSEQYF. The CDR3 DNA follows: TGTGCCAGCTCACCACCAACGGGAGACCATTCCGAGCAGTACTTC.

The genes are TRBV5-1 and TRBJ2-3; D is undetermined. V was trimmed by 1 base and J by 3 bases, leaving 9 bases between them. The CDR3 covers 14 residues. The germline gives CDR1 SGHRS, CDR2 YFSETQ. CDR3 residues: CASSLRAATDTQYF. The CDR3 DNA is TGCGCCAGCAGCTTGAGGGCAGCAACAGATACGCAGTATTTT.